What follows are 9 T cell receptor beta chains derived from one specimen sequenced in a study of T-cell memory formation after mild COVID-19. TCRdb processed the 5' RACE reads anew with MiXCR; each CDR3 protein has one entry. Seen here are about 180,000 distinct CDR3 sequences, around 18% observed once, and the top ten hold 3.5% to 5%. Sequenced input: PBMCs or a T cell subset sorted from them (not recorded which). The receptors were gathered from a man aged 18-30 years who had mild COVID-19 (a few samples of this study predate the infection). Cell type and time point are not known.

V is TRBV7-2 and J is TRBJ2-7; TRBD2 might be the D (5 bases). CDR1 and CDR2 (germline): SGHTA, FQGNSA. The CDR3 sequence is 12 residues long. V was trimmed by 3 bases and J by 4 bases, leaving 7 bases between them. CDR3 protein: CASSFPGYEQYF. The CDR3 DNA follows: TGTGCCAGCAGCTTTCCGGGGTACGAGCAGTACTTC. The variable domain in full, completed from reference TRBV7-2 and TRBJ2-7, reads GAGVSQSPSNKVTEKGKDVELRCDPISGHTALYWYRQSLGQGLEFLIYFQGNSAPDKSGLPSDRFSAERTGGSVSTLTIQRTQQEDSAVYLCASSFPGYEQYFGPGTRLTVT.

The chain couples TRBV6-5 to TRBJ2-7; D tentatively reads TRBD1 or TRBD2 (5 bases each). V was clipped by 5 bases and J by 4 bases, with 30 bases between them. The CDR3 contains 19 residues. The V gene's germline CDR1 is MNHEY and CDR2 SVGAGI. CDR3 protein: CASSPRGTKSLPGKYEQYF. CDR3 coding DNA: TGTGCCAGCAGTCCACGGGGCACCAAGAGTCTCCCGGGGAAATACGAGCAGTACTTC.

This clonotype was seen a single time. The rearrangement links TRBV9 to TRBJ1-5; D might be TRBD1 (5 bases). Trimming took off 3 bases at V and 0 bases at J, with 10 bases between the two ends. CDR3 length: 15 residues. In germline, CDR1 is SGDLS, CDR2 YYNGEE. The chain's CDR3 is CASSATVNSNQPQHF. The CDR3 DNA sequence: TGTGCCAGCAGCGCGACAGTGAATAGCAATCAGCCCCAGCATTTT.

This clonotype appeared a single time. The V and J genes are TRBV2 and TRBJ2-5; TRBD2 matches 8 bases. Germline assignment: CDR1 SNHLY and CDR2 FYNNEI. The CDR3 runs 13 residues. The V and J ends lost 8 bases and 0 bases, in that order; junction bases with no gene match: 2. The CDR3 nucleotides read TGTGCCAGCGCGGGACTAGACCAAGAGACCCAGTACTTC. It yields the protein CASAGLDQETQYF.

Many counts were recorded for this clonotype. This chain connects TRBV5-1 to TRBJ2-3; 10 bases are shared with TRBD1. This CDR3 has 15 amino acids. The junction had 9 bases not matched to a gene; V was cut back by 6 bases and J by 5 bases. CDR1 is SGHRS and CDR2 is YFSETQ in the germline V gene. For the CDR3, the DNA is TGCGCCAGCACCATGTCCGGGGACAGGGGAGATACGCAGTATTTT. Amino acid sequence: CASTMSGDRGDTQYF.

The CDR3 reads CASSLVTYGADTQYF. The CDR3, as DNA: TGTGCCAGCAGCTTAGTGACATACGGGGCAGATACGCAGTATTTT. The genes are TRBV7-8 and TRBJ2-3; D perhaps matches TRBD2 (5 bases). This CDR3 contains 15 residues. Germline values: CDR1 SGHVS, CDR2 FQNEAQ. Trimming shortened V by 1 base and J by 4 bases, and 12 bases separated the two germline ends.

This clonotype came up a few times. V and J are TRBV6-2 or TRBV6-3 and TRBJ2-7; maybe TRBD2 (5 bases). CDR3 length equals 14 residues. Germline CDR1 and CDR2: MNHEY and SVGEGT. Between the trimmed V and J ends, which lost 5 bases and 0 bases, there was a span of 11 bases. As DNA, the CDR3 is TGTGCCAGCAGTCGGTACAGCGGCTCCTACGAGCAGTACGTC. It is translated as CASSRYSGSYEQYV.

Only a few counts were recorded for this clonotype. At one of its ends the junction is not consistent with the germline gene, which may arise from a read error. The chain employs TRBV12-3 or TRBV12-4 and TRBJ2-3; TRBD2 agrees at 8 bases. The CDR3 has 15 amino acids. CDR3 bases: TGTGCCAGCGGCCGAGCGGGGGTGCCCCATTTTGGATCGGATTTT. Amino acid sequence: CASGRAGVPHFGSDF.

The chain links TRBV4-1 to TRBJ1-1; no definite D call. CDR1 is MGHRA and CDR2 is YSYEKL in the germline V gene. V lost 0 bases and J lost 12, with 8 bases in between. CDR3 length: 11 amino acids. The CDR3 DNA reads TGCGCCAGCAGCCAAGAGAACAGATCTTTCTTT. Translated, it gives CASSQENRSFF.